Sequencing of this T cell receptor beta chain was carried out in a study of shared clonotypes between healthy human individuals. Assay: immunoSEQ multiplex PCR; the TCRdb copy retains only in-frame clones and omits some. The sample includes 1 million to 1.2 million clones, approximately 80% of them seen just once. Partitioning of CD4+ cells yielded a CD45RA+ naive subset and a CD45RA-negative memory subset. Germline CDR1 MNHNS, CDR2 SASEGT. V shed 7 bases, J shed 3 bases, and the junction held 11 bases outside the gene matches. The CDR3 has 16 residues. The sequence was collected from a man between 18 and 35 years old in good health. Some clones in this sample may be carry-over from other donors' samples. The V gene is TRBV6-1, the J gene TRBJ2-2, with 7 bases matching TRBD2. Specimen: memory CD4+ T cells from PBMCs. As to subset: CD45RA-negative fraction. The CDR3 sequence: CASTEVGLSYTGELFF. CDR3 nucleotides: TGTGCCAGCACTGAGGTGGGACTATCTTACACCGGGGAGCTGTTTTTT.